This T cell receptor beta chain originates from a study of blood T cell repertoires in COVID-19. Germline values: CDR1 MDHEN, CDR2 SYDVKM. V was clipped by 6 bases and J by 6 bases, with 11 bases between them. CDR3 length equals 12 residues. TCRdb's copy holds only in-frame clones and misses some; the assay was immunoSEQ multiplex PCR. The profile covers 80,000 or so clones, with approximately 80% appearing a single time and 9% to 10% taken by the ten largest. The rearrangement links TRBV28 to TRBJ1-1; D remains ambiguous. The source of this sequence is a human donor in a cohort sampled during active COVID-19. Sequenced sample: peripheral blood. CDR3 in amino acids: CASRRGYSEAFF. CDR3 nucleotides: TGTGCCAGCAGGCGGGGATACTCTGAAGCTTTCTTT.